This TCR beta chain was obtained from a study of cytomegalovirus exposure and HLA in healthy donors. Study results and caveats: TCR beta chains numbering roughly 150 were designated cytomegalovirus-associated.

The CDR3 consists of 13 residues. Germline V gene data show CDR1 as SGHRS and CDR2 as YFSETQ. With 4 bases removed from V and 6 bases from J, the gap between germline ends came to 10 bases. 60 Vbeta and 13 Jbeta primers were used in PCR. This table comes from immunoSEQ multiplex PCR, and its TCRdb copy is limited to in-frame clones, with some not included. The data show about 150,000 clones, around 63% seen once. In the case of this clone: Its matching antigen is unknown.

Sequenced input: PBMCs. This TCR was sampled from a human donor in good health. The chain is built from TRBV5-1 and TRBJ1-4, with a possible D match to TRBD1 (5 bases). The CDR3 loop reads CASSTRQHEKLFF. CDR3 DNA: TGCGCCAGCAGCACCAGACAGCATGAAAAACTGTTTTTT.